This is a list of T cell receptor beta chains from one sample in a study of PD-1 blockade in classical Hodgkin lymphoma. Profiling relied on immunoSEQ multiplex PCR, and the TCRdb table lists in-frame clones only, not all of them. This sample has roughly 20,000 clones, with 87% found just once. The sample taken for sequencing was CD8+ T cells from blood. The receptors stem from a human donor with classical Hodgkin lymphoma. Both conserved end residues are trimmed from each CDR3.

v_gene	CDR3aa
TRBV4-3	ASSQEDTGSSYNEQF
TRBV4-3	ASSQAGTGGNEQY
TRBV5-1	ASSKKAGGSYEQY
TRBV5-1	ASSLGVGTEAF
TRBV4-1	ASSQEARTSNEQF
TRBV6-6	ASSYRNHGYT
TRBV13	ASSSPYEQY
TRBV10-3	ATSGQGDTGELF
TRBV2	ASSEPLQVEQF
TRBV27	ASSLSAGMNTEAF
TRBV7-9	ASNTREGQPQH
TRBV11-2	ASSSGQGDEQF
TRBV4-1	ASSLEPGGDEF
TRBV19	ASSIGTPSSYEQY
TRBV29-1	SVELGRTEAF
TRBV19	ASSLRGGWSEQF
TRBV28	ASSPTRTSESSYEQY
TRBV6-5	ASSYSKVWSQETQY
TRBV28	ASSYIQGMSTEAF
TRBV14	ASSQDGRTQY
TRBV6-5	ASSPYLTNTGELF
TRBV7-9	ASSRMTGENTEAF
TRBV5-1	ASSLSGNEQF
TRBV27	ASKFESNQPQH
TRBV4-1	ASSQGPGDGYT
TRBV19	ASSSRDSSYEQY
TRBV27	ASSPLLPDRKVGYT
TRBV4-2	ASSQVGNTEDEQY
TRBV7-6	ASSSSEGPNTEAF
TRBV11-2	ASGRIPYEQY
TRBV7-2	ASRYLSGLRNEQF
TRBV14	ASSYSELNEQF
TRBV29-1	SVEVGTGGEETQY
TRBV28	ASSATIPGGGSSYEQY
TRBV27	ASRSGQGVVSNQPQH
TRBV19	ASSTGGALGYT
TRBV19	ASSFSDGYNQPQH
TRBV6-5	ASRERGGGTGELF
TRBV5-1	ASSHPGGSSTDTQY
TRBV5-4	ASSFSRDSVVSPLH
TRBV9	ASSVTGRGTEAF
TRBV4-3	ASSQDPPPRGDTQY
TRBV19	ASSWRVGTEAF
TRBV28	ASSPRYPSSLRRSDTQY
TRBV9	ASSVRGNQGSGEAF